This is a list of T cell receptor beta chains from one sample in a study of blood T cells in healthy people across ages. TCRdb reprocessed the 5' RACE reads with MiXCR, giving one entry per CDR3 protein. This sample has about 800,000 distinct CDR3 sequences, with roughly 60% found just once. Sequencing used blood. These TCRs come from a man in his thirties or forties in good health. Both conserved end residues are trimmed from each CDR3.

J gene | V gene | CDR3 protein
TRBJ2-4 | TRBV15 | ATSRDRLIAKSIQY
TRBJ2-3 | TRBV7-2 | ASSLGPTVGTDTQY
TRBJ2-1 | TRBV7-8 | ASSPRLPARRRAHNEQF
TRBJ1-4 | TRBV29-1 | SVDGGGAGKLF
TRBJ2-1 | TRBV27 | ASSLAGPSSYNEQF
TRBJ2-5 | TRBV13 | ASSWKTTETQY
TRBJ2-7 | TRBV20-1 | SARDLREQY
TRBJ2-1 | TRBV20-1 | SARVGTSGGGSEQF
TRBJ1-5 | TRBV3-1 | ASSHGDQPQH
TRBJ1-6 | TRBV27 | ASSDSNSPLH
TRBJ2-5 | TRBV5-5 | ASSRGLSPETQY
TRBJ2-6 | TRBV24-1 | ATSDLVGANVLT
TRBJ1-1 | TRBV4-2 | ASSQVRGERANTEAF
TRBJ1-1 | TRBV7-9 | ASRQTGVNTEAF
TRBJ2-1 | TRBV6-6 | ASSPPGTRYNEQF
TRBJ2-1 | TRBV6-6 | ASSVLAGGDNEQF
TRBJ1-2 | TRBV7-2 | ASSPQPTGAWDYNYGYT
TRBJ2-7 | TRBV4-2 | ASSQVAGGGREQY
TRBJ2-5 | TRBV6-1 | ASQAVDPLETQY
TRBJ2-5 | TRBV10-3 | AISPHLSSQETQY
TRBJ2-3 | TRBV27 | ASSLSPSGTTDTQY
TRBJ2-7 | TRBV7-2 | ASSLDESVVYEQY
TRBJ2-1 | TRBV5-5 | ASSFLPAGEGAEQF
- | TRBV7-6 | ASSIQAGEGDEQY
TRBJ2-3 | TRBV29-1 | SVGKTSGRVDTQY
TRBJ2-3 | TRBV4-3 | ASSQEKGGDTQY
TRBJ2-3 | TRBV12-3/TRBV12-4 | ASSSRGSTDTQY
TRBJ1-1 | TRBV6-6 | ASSYWPVERGNTEAF
- | TRBV2 | ASGGPPLRTQY
TRBJ2-5 | TRBV7-2 | ASSSIRLRETQY
TRBJ2-6 | TRBV7-2 | ASSLSGGNSGANVLT
- | TRBV6-5 | ASSYTPTASYEQY
TRBJ2-7 | TRBV29-1 | SVALQGDEQY
TRBJ2-7 | TRBV20-1 | SASLVPSYEQY
TRBJ2-7 | TRBV7-2 | ASSLWGYEQY
- | TRBV2 | ASSSSTGRQETQF
TRBJ2-7 | TRBV5-4 | ASSLGGGRAEEQY
TRBJ2-3 | TRBV4-2 | ASSQGPLGGTGTQY
TRBJ1-5 | TRBV20-1 | SAGQTGVGSNQPQH
TRBJ2-7 | TRBV9 | ASSRGQLSSYEQY
TRBJ2-3 | TRBV2 | ASSERQGGTQY
TRBJ2-4 | TRBV28 | ASSDRKRGLAKNIQY
TRBJ1-6 | TRBV20-1 | SARDMTDNSPLH
TRBJ2-1 | TRBV4-1 | ASSPPGGGNEQF
TRBJ2-3 | TRBV9 | ASSTGLAGGLTDTQY
TRBJ2-1 | TRBV20-1 | SAPPLATYNEQF
- | TRBV25-1 | ASLQGGEQY
TRBJ1-1 | TRBV15 | ATSREATGLGTEAF
- | TRBV4-3 | ASSQDIGTIDGETQY
TRBJ2-1 | TRBV10-2 | ASRRGTNEQF